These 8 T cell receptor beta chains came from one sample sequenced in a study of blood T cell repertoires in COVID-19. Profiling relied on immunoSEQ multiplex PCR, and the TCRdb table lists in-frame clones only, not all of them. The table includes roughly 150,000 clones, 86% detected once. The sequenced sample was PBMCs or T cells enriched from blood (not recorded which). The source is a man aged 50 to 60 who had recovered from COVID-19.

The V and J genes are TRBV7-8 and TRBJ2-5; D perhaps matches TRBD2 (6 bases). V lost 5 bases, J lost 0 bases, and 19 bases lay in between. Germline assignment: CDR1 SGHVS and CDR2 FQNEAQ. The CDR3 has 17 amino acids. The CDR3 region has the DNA TGTGCCAGCAGCCCTAGCGAGGTTTATCTGTACCAAGAGACCCAGTACTTC. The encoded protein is CASSPSEVYLYQETQYF.

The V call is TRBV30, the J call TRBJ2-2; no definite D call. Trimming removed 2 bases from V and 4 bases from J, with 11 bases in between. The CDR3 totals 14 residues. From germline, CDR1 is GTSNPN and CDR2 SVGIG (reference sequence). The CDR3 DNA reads TGTGCCTGGAGTTATAGAGCAAGCACCGGGGAGCTGTTTTTT. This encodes CAWSYRASTGELFF. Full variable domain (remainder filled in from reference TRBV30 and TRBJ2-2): SQTIHQWPATLVQPVGSPLSLECTVEGTSNPNLYWYRQAAGRGLQLLFYSVGIGQISSEVPQNLSASRPQDRQFILSSKKLLLSDSGFYLCAWSYRASTGELFFGEGSRLTVL.

CDR3 residues: CATSSKWAGARYEQYF. CDR3 DNA sequence: TGTGCCACCAGCTCAAAATGGGCGGGAGCGCGCTACGAGCAGTACTTC. V and J are TRBV15 and TRBJ2-7; 7 bases agree with TRBD2. V lost 5 bases and J lost 3; bases outside the gene matches: 13. The CDR3 spans 16 residues. CDR1 and CDR2 from the germline V gene are LNHNV and YYDKDF (reference sequence).

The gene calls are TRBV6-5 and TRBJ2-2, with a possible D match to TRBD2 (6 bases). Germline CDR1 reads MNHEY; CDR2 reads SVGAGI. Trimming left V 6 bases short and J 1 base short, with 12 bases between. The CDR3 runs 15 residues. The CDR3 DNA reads TGTGCCAGCAGCGCGCGGGACCGGAACACCGGGGAGCTGTTTTTT. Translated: CASSARDRNTGELFF.

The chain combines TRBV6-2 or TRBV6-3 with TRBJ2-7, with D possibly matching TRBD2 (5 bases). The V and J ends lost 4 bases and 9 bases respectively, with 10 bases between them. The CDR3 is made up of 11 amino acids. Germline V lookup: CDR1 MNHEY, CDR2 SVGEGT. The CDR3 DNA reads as TGTGCCAGCAGTTTGAGGGTTGCGCAGTACTTC. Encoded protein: CASSLRVAQYF.

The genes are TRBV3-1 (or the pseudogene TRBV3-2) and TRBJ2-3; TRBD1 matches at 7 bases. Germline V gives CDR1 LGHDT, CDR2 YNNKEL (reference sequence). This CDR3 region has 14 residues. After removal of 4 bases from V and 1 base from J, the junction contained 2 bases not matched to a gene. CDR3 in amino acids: CASSRTGRTDTQYF. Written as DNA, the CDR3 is TGTGCCAGCAGCCGGACAGGACGCACAGATACGCAGTATTTT.

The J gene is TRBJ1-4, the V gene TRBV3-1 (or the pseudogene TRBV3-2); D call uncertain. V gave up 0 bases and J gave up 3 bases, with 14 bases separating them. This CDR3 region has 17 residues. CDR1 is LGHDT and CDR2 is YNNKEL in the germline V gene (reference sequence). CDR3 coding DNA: TGTGCCAGCAGCCAAGATGTTCGAGGGTCGCCTAATGAAAAACTGTTTTTT. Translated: CASSQDVRGSPNEKLFF.

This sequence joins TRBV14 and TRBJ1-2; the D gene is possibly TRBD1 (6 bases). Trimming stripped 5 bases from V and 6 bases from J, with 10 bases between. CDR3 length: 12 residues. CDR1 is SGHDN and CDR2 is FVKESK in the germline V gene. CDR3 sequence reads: CASSYYRDGYTF. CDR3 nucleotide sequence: TGTGCCAGCAGCTATTACAGGGATGGCTACACCTTC.